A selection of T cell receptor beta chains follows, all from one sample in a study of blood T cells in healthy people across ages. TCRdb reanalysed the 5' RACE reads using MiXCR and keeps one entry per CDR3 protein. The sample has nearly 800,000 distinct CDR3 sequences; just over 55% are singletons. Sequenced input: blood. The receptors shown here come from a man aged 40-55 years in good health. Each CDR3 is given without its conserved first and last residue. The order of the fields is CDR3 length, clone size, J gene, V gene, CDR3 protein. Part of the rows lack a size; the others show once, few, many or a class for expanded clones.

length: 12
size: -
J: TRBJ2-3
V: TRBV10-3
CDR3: AISGQPSTDTQY

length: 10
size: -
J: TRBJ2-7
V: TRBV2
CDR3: ASRFTNYEQY

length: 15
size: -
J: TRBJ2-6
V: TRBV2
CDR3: ASSDRGLSSGANVLT

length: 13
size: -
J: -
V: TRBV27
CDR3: ASSAEGQGGNEQY

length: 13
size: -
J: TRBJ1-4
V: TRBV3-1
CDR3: ASSQEAGENEKLF

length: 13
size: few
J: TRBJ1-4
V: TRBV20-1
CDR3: SARIPSEPDEKLF

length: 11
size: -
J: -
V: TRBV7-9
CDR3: ASSASGVETQY

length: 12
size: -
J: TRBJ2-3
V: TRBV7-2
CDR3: ASSPIYSTDTQY

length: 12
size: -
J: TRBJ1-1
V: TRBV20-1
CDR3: SARYNRVNTEAF

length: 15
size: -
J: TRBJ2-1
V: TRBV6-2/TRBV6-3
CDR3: ASSYSKEGGSYNEQF

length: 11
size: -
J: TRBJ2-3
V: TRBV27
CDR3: ASFGGGTDTQY

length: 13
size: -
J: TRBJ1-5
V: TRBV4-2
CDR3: ASSQDRGVGQPQH

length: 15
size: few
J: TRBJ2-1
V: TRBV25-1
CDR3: ASSESLTGSFHNEQF

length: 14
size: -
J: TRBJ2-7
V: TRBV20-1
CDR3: SATRVLAGDINEQY

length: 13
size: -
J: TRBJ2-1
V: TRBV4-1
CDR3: ASSLGTRHDETQF

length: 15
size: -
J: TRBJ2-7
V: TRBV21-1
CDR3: ASRYRGAGGLSYEQY

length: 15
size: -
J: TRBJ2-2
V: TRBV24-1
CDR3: ATSENGQGRNTGELF

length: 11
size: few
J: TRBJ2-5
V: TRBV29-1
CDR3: SVIYSGGETQY

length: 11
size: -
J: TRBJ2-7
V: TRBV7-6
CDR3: ASSRVEGREQY

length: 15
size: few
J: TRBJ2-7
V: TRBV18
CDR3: ASSTNQPGTGIYEQY

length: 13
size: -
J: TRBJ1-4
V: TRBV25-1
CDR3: ASSHGGQGGEKLF

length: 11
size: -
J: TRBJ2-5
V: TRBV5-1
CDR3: AGSRDRQETQY

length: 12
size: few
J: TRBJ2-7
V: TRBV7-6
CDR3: ASSLAQTSYEQY

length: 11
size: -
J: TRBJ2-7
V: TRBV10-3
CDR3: AISESGGCEQY

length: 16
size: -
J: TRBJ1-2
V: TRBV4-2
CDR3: ASSTETGGARPLYDYT

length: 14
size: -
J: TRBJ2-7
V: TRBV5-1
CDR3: ASSLAMGLTTSEQY

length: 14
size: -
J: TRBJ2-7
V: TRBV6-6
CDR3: ASSYPSSTSGGRRY

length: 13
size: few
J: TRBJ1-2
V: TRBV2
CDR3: ASSDDTGRLGGYT

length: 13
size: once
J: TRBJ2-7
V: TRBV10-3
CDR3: AIKGTPVADGEQY

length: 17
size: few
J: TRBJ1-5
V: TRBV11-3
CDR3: ASSLGTATATCSNQPQH

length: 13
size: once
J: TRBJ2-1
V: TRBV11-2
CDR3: ASSAQGGFADEQF

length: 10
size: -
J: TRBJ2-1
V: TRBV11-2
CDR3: ATAHHYNEQF

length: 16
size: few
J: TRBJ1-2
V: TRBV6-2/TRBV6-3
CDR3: ASTGHTTLLLSPYGYT

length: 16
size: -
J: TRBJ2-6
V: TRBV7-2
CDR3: ASSSPGLGLSGANVLT

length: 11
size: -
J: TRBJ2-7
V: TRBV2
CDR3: ASSGQGSSEQY

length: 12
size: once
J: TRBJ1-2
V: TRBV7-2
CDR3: ASLPGGEAYGYT

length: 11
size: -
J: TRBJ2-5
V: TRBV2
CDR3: ASRLQRQETQY

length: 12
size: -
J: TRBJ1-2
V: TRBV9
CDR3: ASSLRQGEYGYT

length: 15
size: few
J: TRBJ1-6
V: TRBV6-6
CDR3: ASRNGQVQGGNSPLH

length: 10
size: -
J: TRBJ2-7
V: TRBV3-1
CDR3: ASSRDGYGQY

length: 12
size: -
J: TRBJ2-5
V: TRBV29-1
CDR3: SVQGGGIQETQY

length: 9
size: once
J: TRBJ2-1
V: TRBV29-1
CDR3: SVPKPNEQF

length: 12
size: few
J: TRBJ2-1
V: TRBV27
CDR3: ASNLGGPYNEQF

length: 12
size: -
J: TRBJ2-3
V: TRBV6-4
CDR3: ASSAEGNKGTQY

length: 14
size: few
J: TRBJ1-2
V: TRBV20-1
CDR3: SARDFGRGRAYGYT

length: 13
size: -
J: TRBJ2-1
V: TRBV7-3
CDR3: ASSLYGRGGYEQF

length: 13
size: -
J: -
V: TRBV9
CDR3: ASSPRSFRENIQY

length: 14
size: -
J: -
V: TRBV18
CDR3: ASSLTGTASYNEQY

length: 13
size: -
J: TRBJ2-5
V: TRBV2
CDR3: ASSLPGQIKETQY

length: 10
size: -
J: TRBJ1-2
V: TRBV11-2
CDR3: ASSFRGLRYT

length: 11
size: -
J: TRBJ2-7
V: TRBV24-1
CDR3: ATSDLLIPQMY

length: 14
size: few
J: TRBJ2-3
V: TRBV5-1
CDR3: ASSLAVGGALDTQY

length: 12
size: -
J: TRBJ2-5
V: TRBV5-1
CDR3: ASSLEREAETQY